Listed below are T cell receptor beta chains from one sample, sequenced in a study of blood T cell repertoires in COVID-19. Produced via immunoSEQ multiplex PCR; TCRdb's table is partial and in-frame only. The sample holds 200,000 or so clones, less than 90% seen once. Sequenced input: peripheral blood. Receptors were obtained from a man in his forties with active or convalescent COVID-19. Both conserved end residues are part of each CDR3. Clone size is shown for a subset of rows, as once, few, many or a class of expanded clone.

TRBV28	NA	CASSPHAGRSQPQHF
TRBV11-2	NA	CASSLDLGGSSRVIQYF
TRBV30	NA	CAWTLAGGYNEQFF
TRBV11-2	NA	CASSFGGGAKNIQYF
TRBV9	NA	CASSVGASNQPQHF
TRBV2	NA	CASAYTGGVSNQPQHF
TRBV27	NA	CASSAPGGLTRQIHEQYF
TRBV28	many	CASSSIPIGAYGYTF
TRBV28	NA	CASSLWAQPQHF
TRBV5-1	NA	CASSPVGLAVQETQYF
TRBV6-6	NA	CASSPGDNEQFF
TRBV2	NA	CASSGLQGEVPLHF
TRBV4-2	NA	CASSQVAGPNTGELFF
TRBV7-9	once	CASSATGTGDPGNTIYF
TRBV7-6	NA	CASSRLAGGLNEQFF
TRBV5-4	NA	CASSPKAASTGELFF
TRBV2	NA	CASPRNGNYGYTF
TRBV28	NA	CASSLGQGANSPLHF
TRBV29-1	NA	CSVRRVHEQFF
TRBV28	NA	CASSTGTGGRREQFF
TRBV11-3	NA	CASSSSGGYGYTF
TRBV7-9	NA	CASSPPGQAGDEQYF
TRBV30	once	CAWSVGTEQPQHF
TRBV6-5	once	CASRDSLSGYTF
TRBV7-9	NA	CASSPARGSGANVLTF
TRBV27	NA	CASTYIHPGSGNTIYF
TRBV7-9	NA	CASSLMGDDGYTF
TRBV5-1	NA	CASSPAHYGYTF
TRBV23-1	NA	CASSQPGQGAHEQYF
TRBV7-2	NA	CASSNLGRVRYGKKLFF
TRBV6-5	NA	CASSYSKRTTEQFF
TRBV6-5	NA	CASSYSGEYQPQHF
TRBV3-1/TRBV3-2	NA	CASSTGRGRDETQYF
TRBV18	once	CASSPTGEGGYTF
TRBV18	NA	CASSPPVTGGVSYEQYF
TRBV12-3/TRBV12-4	NA	CASSLGSIRELFF
TRBV21-1	NA	CASSKGGLAGHCF
TRBV18	NA	CASSQPGQGQGEKLFF
TRBV27	few	CASSPQGRYQRPQHF
TRBV18	NA	CASSPLEAGGEAFF
TRBV3-1/TRBV3-2	NA	CASSQDRTGMSSGANVLTF